These 19 T cell receptor beta chains originate from one sample sequenced in a study of beta chain features in type 1 diabetes. cDNA synthesis used the whole RNA isolate, giving expressed TCRB sequences. Clones were read by immunoSEQ multiplex PCR, and TCRdb kept only the in-frame ones, dropping some. Among 900,000 or so clones listed, 15% to 20% were seen once. The material sequenced was naive CD4+ T cells from blood. The receptors here all came from a woman aged 18-29 years in good health.

This sequence joins TRBV1 and TRBJ2-4; TRBD2 is the table's D call and was not checked against the DNA. TRBV1 corresponds to a pseudogene. The CDR3 length is 15 residues. CDR3 amino acids: CTSSGSLAKENIQYF. For the CDR3, the DNA is TGCACCAGCTCCGGAAGTTTAGCGAAAGAAAACATTCAGTACTTC.

The chain couples TRBV6-5 to TRBJ2-7; D gene uncertain. Germline loops: CDR1 MNHEY, CDR2 SVGAGI. Trimming removed 6 bases from V and 1 base from J, with 13 bases in between. The CDR3 is made up of 14 amino acids. The CDR3 DNA reads TGTGCCAGCAGCCTCGGGTGGCGGTCCTACGAGCAGTACTTC. Translating it yields CASSLGWRSYEQYF.

V and J are TRBV5-1 and TRBJ2-7; maybe TRBD2 (5 bases). The germline CDR1 and CDR2 sequences are SGHRS and YFSETQ. The germline V and J ends were trimmed by 5 bases and 2 bases, with 17 bases remaining between them. This CDR3 is 15 amino acids long. CDR3 DNA: TGCGCCAGCAGAGCCTTCGGGGAGTCCCCCTACGAGCAGTACTTC. This codes for CASRAFGESPYEQYF.

The genes are TRBV11-1 and TRBJ1-1; D might be TRBD1 (6 bases). The germline V and J ends were trimmed by 6 bases and 1 base, with 15 bases remaining between them. This CDR3 has 15 amino acids. Germline lookup yields CDR1 SGHAT and CDR2 FQDESV (reference sequence). Here the CDR3 DNA reads TGTGCCAGCAGTTCATTAGTAGGGGGGAACACTGAAGCTTTCTTT. Amino acids: CASSSLVGGNTEAFF.

The chain recombines TRBV7-9 with TRBJ2-5; tentatively, D is TRBD1 or TRBD2 (5 bases each). V lost 5 bases to trimming and J lost 7 bases, with 29 bases between them. This CDR3 is 18 amino acids long. Germline CDR1 reads SEHNR; CDR2 reads FQNEAQ (reference sequence). The CDR3 spells CASSSSSGRGPFGGTQYF. The CDR3 coding sequence is TGTGCCAGCAGCAGCTCCTCAGGACGGGGCCCCTTCGGTGGGACCCAGTACTTC.

V gene TRBV4-3 combines with J gene TRBJ2-1; 8 nucleotides align to TRBD2. The CDR3 is made up of 15 amino acids. Germline CDR1 LGHNA, CDR2 YSLEER. V lost 4 bases, J lost 4 bases, and 6 bases stayed unmatched. The DNA for the CDR3 is TGCGCCAGCAGCCCCACTAGCGGAGCTTACAATGAGCAGTTCTTC. Protein sequence: CASSPTSGAYNEQFF.

The chain couples TRBV19 to TRBJ2-2; possibly TRBD1 or TRBD2 for D (5 bases each). Germline CDR1 LNHDA, CDR2 SQIVND (reference sequence). The CDR3 length is 16 residues. The germline V and J ends were trimmed by 7 bases and 2 bases, with 17 bases remaining between them. CDR3 in amino acids: CASKMSRGRNTGELFF. In DNA form, the CDR3 reads TGTGCCAGTAAGATGTCCCGGGGACGAAACACCGGGGAGCTGTTTTTT.

This clone has more than one count but fewer than ten. Other DNA variants within this sample encode the same CDR3. This sequence joins TRBV28 and TRBJ2-3, with D uncertain. V lost 6 bases and J 2 bases, leaving 6 bases between the germline ends. CDR1 is MDHEN, CDR2 SYDVKM, per germline. The CDR3 is 12 residues long. CDR3 sequence: CASRRNTDTQYF. The DNA for the CDR3 is TGTGCCAGCAGACGGAACACAGATACGCAGTATTTT.

The chain combines TRBV6-6 with TRBJ2-5; D is unresolved. The germline V gene has CDR1 MNHNY and CDR2 SVGAGI (reference sequence). V lost 6 bases to trimming and J lost 2 bases, with 4 bases between them. The CDR3 sequence is 11 residues long. The CDR3 loop is CASRVQETQYF. The CDR3 region has the DNA TGTGCCAGCAGGGTACAAGAGACCCAGTACTTC.

The chain is built from TRBV15 and TRBJ1-1; D is unclear. The CDR3 extends over 12 amino acids. Trimming shortened V by 0 bases and J by 3 bases, and 2 bases separated the two germline ends. Germline CDR1 reads LNHNV; CDR2 reads YYDKDF (reference sequence). CDR3 loop: CATSRDHTEAFF. In DNA, the CDR3 is TGTGCCACCAGCAGAGATCACACTGAAGCTTTCTTT. Full variable domain (missing parts from reference TRBV15 and TRBJ1-1): DAMVIQNPRYQVTQFGKPVTLSCSQTLNHNVMYWYQQKSSQAPKLLFHYYDKDFNNEADTPDNFQSRRPNTSFCFLDIRSPGLGDTAMYLCATSRDHTEAFFGQGTRLTVV.

The V and J genes are TRBV6-6 and TRBJ1-5; possible D gene TRBD1, 5 bases. V was clipped by 5 bases and J by 2 bases, with 13 bases between them. In germline, CDR1 is MNHNY, CDR2 SVGAGI (reference sequence). The CDR3 length is 15 residues. CDR3 bases: TGTGCCAGCAGTCCGGAGCAGGGCGGCAATCAGCCCCAGCATTTT. It is translated as CASSPEQGGNQPQHF.

This clone was counted a few times. This chain links TRBV11-2 with TRBJ2-3; TRBD1 matches 8 bases. Germline-derived CDR1 and CDR2 are SGHAT and FQNNGV. CDR3 length: 16 residues. J gave up 5 bases and V 3 bases, and 10 bases lay outside the gene matches. In DNA form, the CDR3 reads TGTGCCAGCAGCTTTGTCCTGACAGGGGCGCAAGATACGCAGTATTTT. It translates to CASSFVLTGAQDTQYF.

This clone turned up a few times. The J gene is TRBJ2-2, the V gene TRBV5-1; D perhaps matches TRBD2 (5 bases). The CDR3 has 16 residues. In germline, CDR1 is SGHRS, CDR2 YFSETQ. V lost 1 base, J lost 4 bases, and 14 bases lay in between. In DNA, the CDR3 is TGCGCCAGCAGCTTGTTCCCTAGCCGAGTCACCGGGGAGCTGTTTTTT. Residues: CASSLFPSRVTGELFF.

The chain couples TRBV13 to TRBJ2-7; 12 bases map to TRBD2. The CDR3 totals 15 residues. V was clipped by 5 bases and J by 2 bases; unmatched bases: 4. Germline CDR1 PRHDT, CDR2 FYEKMQ (reference sequence). In DNA form, the CDR3 reads TGTGCCAGCAGCCGGACTAGCGGGGTCCCCTACGAGCAGTACTTC. Translating it yields CASSRTSGVPYEQYF. Using reference TRBV13 and TRBJ2-7 for the parts outside the CDR3, the full variable domain is AAGVIQSPRHLIKEKRETATLKCYPIPRHDTVYWYQQGPGQDPQFLISFYEKMQSDKGSIPDRFSAQQFSDYHSELNMSSLELGDSALYFCASSRTSGVPYEQYFGPGTRLTVT.

This clone was found a few times. V gene TRBV29-1 combines with J gene TRBJ1-5; 7 nucleotides align to TRBD1. Trimming at V came to 4 bases and at J to 0 bases, leaving 12 bases not matched to a gene. CDR3 size: 17 residues. Germline loops: CDR1 SQVTM, CDR2 ANQGSEA. CDR3 sequence (DNA): TGCAGCGTTGTATGGCAGGGGGGACCCTATAGCAATCAGCCCCAGCATTTT. Its protein is CSVVWQGGPYSNQPQHF. Based on the CDR3 plus reference TRBV29-1 and TRBJ1-5, the full variable domain is SAVISQKPSRDICQRGTSLTIQCQVDSQVTMMFWYRQQPGQSLTLIATANQGSEATYESGFVIDKFPISRPNLTFSTLTVSNMSPEDSSIYLCSVVWQGGPYSNQPQHFGDGTRLSIL.

This chain links TRBV6-5 with TRBJ2-2; tentative D call: TRBD2 (6 bases). Germline loops: CDR1 MNHEY, CDR2 SVGAGI. CDR3 length: 13 amino acids. V lost 7 bases to trimming and J lost 5 bases, with 11 bases between them. The CDR3 region has the DNA TGTGCCAGCACCCGACTAGAGACCGGGGAGCTGTTTTTT. This translates into CASTRLETGELFF.

This clone has only a few counts. The V and J genes are TRBV7-2 and TRBJ2-5, with no clear D. The CDR3 contains 13 residues. V lost 1 base, J lost 5 bases, and 8 bases lay in between. Looked up from germline, CDR1 is SGHTA and CDR2 is FQGNSA. In nucleotides, the CDR3 is TGTGCCAGCAGCTTAGATTTATCGGAGACCCAGTACTTC. It specifies CASSLDLSETQYF.

On this clone: This CDR3 is also generated by other DNA sequences in the sample. For the CDR3, the DNA is TGTGCCAGCAGCTTAGCTAGCGGGCGCACCGGGGAGCTGTTTTTT. It codes for CASSLASGRTGELFF. The chain has TRBV7-2 and TRBJ2-2, with 7 nucleotides matching TRBD2. The CDR3 runs 15 residues. The germline V gene encodes CDR1 SGHTA and CDR2 FQGNSA. Trimming took 0 bases from V and 4 from J; bases not matched to a gene: 2.

This chain joins TRBV29-1 and TRBJ2-3, with TRBD1 identical over 7 bases. Germline-derived CDR1 and CDR2 are SQVTM and ANQGSEA. The CDR3 has 15 amino acids. V was pared by 6 bases and J by 5 bases, with 14 bases of the junction left unmatched. This CDR3 reads CSVRVRDSGIDTQYF. The CDR3 region has the DNA TGCAGCGTGAGGGTCCGGGACAGTGGTATAGATACGCAGTATTTT.